This T cell receptor (beta chain) appears in the sequencing data of a study of regulatory T cells in long-lasting Graves disease. Turning to the study itself: Positive TSH receptor antibodies alongside over 5 years of antithyroid drugs were what marked Graves' disease as persistent. Findings and caveats of the study: Clonotypes that were public and shared totalled a few thousand in persistent patients versus 800 to 1,000 in new patients.

Arm-PCR of CDR3 regions and iRepertoire HTBI primers were used to build TCR beta libraries. Per the original data handling: Gene usage covered 62 TRBV and 14 TRBJ segments. TCRdb reanalysed the multiplex PCR reads using MiXCR and keeps one entry per CDR3 protein. TCRdb's processing, not the authors', yielded these V and J calls. This sample carries approximately 350,000 distinct CDR3 sequences, approximately 25% of them seen once, and the ten largest clones take approximately 28%. There are 13 residues in the CDR3. The germline V gene encodes CDR1 SGHRS and CDR2 YFSETQ. The time point is: persistent/refractory GD, antithyroid drugs over 5 years with positive TRAb. Construction of the TCR library relied on RNA isolated from PBMCs. Collection of peripheral blood (roughly 9.8 milliliters) was done using EDTA tubes. As for this clonotype: Its antigen is unidentified.

The clonotype comes from a woman in her forties with Graves disease. Source: peripheral blood mononuclear cells (PBMCs), taken when the disease was refractory, from a patient treated with antithyroid drugs. The chain carries TRBV5-1 and TRBJ2-5, with 12 bases that match TRBD2. The assigned J gene may be wrong: the sequence end matches TRBJ2-1 better. The CDR3, as DNA: TGCGCCAGCAGCTTGTCTAGCGGGAGGGCCCAGTTCTTC. As protein: CASSLSSGRAQFF.